Shown below are 27 T cell receptor beta chains from a single sample sequenced in a study of T-cell memory formation after mild COVID-19. TCRdb fed the 5' RACE reads into MiXCR, producing one record per CDR3 protein. Of 92,000 or so distinct CDR3 sequences in the sample, about 13% are singletons; the top ten hold about 28%. Sequences were obtained from PBMCs or a T cell subset sorted from them (not recorded which). These receptors came from an adult woman who had mild COVID-19 (a few samples of this study predate the infection). Cell type and time point are not known.

The V gene is TRBV20-1, the J gene TRBJ1-3; 12 positions agree with TRBD1. CDR1 is DFQATT and CDR2 is SNEGSKA in the germline V gene (reference sequence). The J segment lost 1 base and the V segment lost 1 base, leaving 8 bases of the junction unmatched. This CDR3 has 18 residues. The CDR3 is CSARAPRDRGPSGNTIYF. As DNA, the CDR3 is TGCAGTGCTAGAGCCCCTAGGGACAGGGGGCCATCTGGAAACACCATATATTTT.

This sequence joins TRBV12-3 or TRBV12-4 and TRBJ1-2; 12 bases are a match to TRBD1. The J segment lost 4 bases and the V segment lost 5 bases, leaving 8 bases of the junction unmatched. The CDR3 extends over 16 amino acids. The CDR3 DNA is TGTGCCAGCAGTGGGACAGGGGGCGGCTGGGGCTATGGCTACACCTTC. As protein: CASSGTGGGWGYGYTF.

In this sample, this clonotype turned up a few times. The chain joins TRBV24-1 to TRBJ2-2, with 7 positions matching TRBD2. The trim removed 1 base at V and 1 base at J, leaving 2 bases unmatched. CDR3 size: 16 residues. In germline, CDR1 is KGHDR, CDR2 SFDVKD. The CDR3 protein is CATSDLAGMNTGELFF. CDR3 nucleotides: TGTGCCACCAGTGATTTAGCGGGGATGAACACCGGGGAGCTGTTTTTT.

There are a few counts of this clonotype. The chain is built from TRBV12-3 or TRBV12-4 and TRBJ1-1, with D possibly being TRBD1 (6 bases). This CDR3 is 17 amino acids long. V dropped 7 bases and J dropped 4 bases, with 25 bases sitting between them. The CDR3 sequence is CASMDPRGVGMSTEAFF. The DNA of the CDR3 is TGTGCCAGCATGGACCCTAGGGGGGTTGGTATGAGCACTGAAGCTTTCTTT.

The gene calls are TRBV20-1 and TRBJ2-7; perhaps TRBD2 as D (6 bases). Trimming took 0 bases from V and 3 from J, leaving 27 bases between them. This CDR3 comprises 19 residues. From germline, CDR1 is DFQATT and CDR2 SNEGSKA (reference sequence). CDR3 DNA sequence: TGCAGTGCTAGAGATATCTTGATCACTCCGGGAGATGGAATCTACGAGCAGTACTTC. Its translation is CSARDILITPGDGIYEQYF.

The gene calls are TRBV5-1 and TRBJ2-1, with 9 positions matching TRBD2. CDR1 and CDR2 (germline): SGHRS, YFSETQ. This CDR3 comprises 17 residues. With V trimmed by 3 bases and J by 1 base, 8 bases remained unmatched. CDR3 bases: TGCGCCAGCAGCTCCCATACAACTAGCGGGTCCTACAATGAGCAGTTCTTC. Protein product: CASSSHTTSGSYNEQFF.

This sequence joins TRBV11-2 and TRBJ2-1, with D perhaps assigned TRBD1 or TRBD2 (5 bases each). Germline V lookup: CDR1 SGHAT, CDR2 FQNNGV. The germline V and J ends were trimmed by 3 bases and 9 bases, with 12 bases remaining between them. CDR3 length: 13 amino acids. The CDR3 DNA sequence: TGTGCCAGCAGCTTTGGGAGTAGGGGTGAGCAGTTCTTC. This translates into CASSFGSRGEQFF.

This clonotype was picked up a small number of times. The genes are TRBV6-5 and TRBJ1-6, with D tentatively TRBD1 (5 bases). Germline CDR1 and CDR2: MNHEY and SVGAGI. There are 14 residues in the CDR3. Between the trimmed V and J ends, which lost 2 bases and 6 bases, there was a span of 8 bases. CDR3: CASSYSQGNSPLHF. The DNA of the CDR3 is TGTGCCAGCAGTTACAGTCAGGGTAATTCACCCCTCCACTTT.

Only a few counts were recorded for this clonotype. The genes are TRBV12-3 or TRBV12-4 and TRBJ2-2; weak D call: TRBD2 (6 bases). V lost 6 bases, J lost 2 bases, and 10 bases lay in between. The length of the CDR3 is 14 residues. The CDR3 DNA reads as TGTGCCAGCAGCCTAGCGCCTAACACCGGGGAGCTGTTTTTT. It codes for CASSLAPNTGELFF.

For the CDR3, the DNA is TGTGCCATCAGTGAGCCAGAGGCCCCCCACGAGCAGTACTTC. Its protein product is CAISEPEAPHEQYF. This chain joins TRBV10-3 and TRBJ2-7; D not certain. CDR3 size: 14 residues. Trimming pared 2 bases from V and 5 bases from J, leaving 13 bases between. Germline V gives CDR1 ENHRY, CDR2 SYGVKD.

The sample holds a few counts of this clonotype. The chain recombines TRBV7-9 with TRBJ2-5; D is undetermined. With 5 bases removed from V and 5 bases from J, the gap between germline ends came to 6 bases. CDR1 is SEHNR and CDR2 is FQNEAQ in the germline V gene (reference sequence). The CDR3 is made up of 11 amino acids. The CDR3 DNA reads as TGTGCCAGCAGCCCCCACGAGACCCAGTACTTC. It codes for CASSPHETQYF.

A few counts support this clonotype. V usage is TRBV3-1 and J usage is TRBJ1-1; D is ambiguous. The V end lost 2 bases, the J end lost 0 bases, and 19 bases lay between the germline ends. Germline-derived CDR1 and CDR2 are LGHDT and YNNKEL (reference sequence). This CDR3 comprises 18 residues. The CDR3 spells CASSQFLHATDLNTEAFF. In DNA, the CDR3 is TGTGCCAGCAGCCAATTTCTTCACGCCACAGACTTGAACACTGAAGCTTTCTTT.

This clonotype was counted between two and nine times. The V call is TRBV7-8, the J call TRBJ2-2; D not resolved. CDR3 length: 13 residues. From germline, CDR1 is SGHVS and CDR2 FQNEAQ. Trimming left V 1 base short and J 9 bases short, with 9 bases between. The DNA for the CDR3 is TGTGCCAGCAGCTTAGAGGTCCACCGGGAGCTGTTTTTT. This sequence encodes CASSLEVHRELFF.

The chain uses TRBV7-3 and TRBJ2-5; 7 bases match TRBD2. Germline V gene data show CDR1 as SGHTA and CDR2 as FQGTGA. This CDR3 region has 14 residues. The V and J ends lost 5 bases and 2 bases, in that order; junction bases with no gene match: 5. The CDR3 spells CASSLRGEQETQYF. The CDR3 DNA sequence: TGTGCCAGCAGCCTTCGGGGGGAACAAGAGACCCAGTACTTC.

The rearrangement uses TRBV6-5 and TRBJ1-5; D is ambiguous. V was cut by 3 bases and J by 4 bases, with 4 bases left in between. Germline CDR1 and CDR2: MNHEY and SVGAGI. This CDR3 comprises 12 residues. This chain's CDR3 is CASSYANQPQHF. CDR3 DNA sequence: TGTGCCAGCAGTTATGCGAATCAGCCCCAGCATTTT.

This clonotype was observed a handful of times. This chain uses TRBV20-1 with TRBJ2-7; D perhaps matches TRBD1 (6 bases). V lost 1 base, J lost 3 bases, and 10 bases lay in between. This CDR3 has 13 residues. In germline, CDR1 is DFQATT, CDR2 SNEGSKA (reference sequence). This CDR3 reads CSARVARGYEQYF. The CDR3 bases are TGCAGTGCTAGAGTGGCCAGGGGCTACGAGCAGTACTTC.

The gene calls are TRBV30 and TRBJ2-7; 7 bases line up with TRBD2. Germline loops: CDR1 GTSNPN, CDR2 SVGIG (reference sequence). Trimming removed 8 bases from V and 2 bases from J; junction bases left unmatched: 6. The CDR3 has 12 residues. The chain's CDR3 is CAGEAGAYEQYF. CDR3 DNA sequence: TGTGCCGGTGAGGCGGGGGCCTACGAGCAGTACTTC.

The chain is built from TRBV29-1 and TRBJ2-1; no definite D call. This CDR3 region has 11 residues. Germline CDR1 reads SQVTM; CDR2 reads ANQGSEA. Trimming took off 3 bases at V and 4 bases at J, with 4 bases between the two ends. Here the CDR3 reads CSVEEYNEQFF. As DNA, the CDR3 is TGCAGCGTTGAGGAGTACAATGAGCAGTTCTTC.

V is TRBV7-2 and J is TRBJ2-7, with 7 bases lining up with TRBD1. The CDR3 consists of 15 residues. Germline CDR1 SGHTA, CDR2 FQGNSA. J gave up 1 base and V 3 bases, and 6 bases lay outside the gene matches. The CDR3 region has the DNA TGTGCCAGCAGCTTCAAGGGGGCGCGATCCTACGAGCAGTACTTC. Its protein is CASSFKGARSYEQYF.

This clonotype was picked up a small number of times. The chain employs TRBV6-1 and TRBJ1-2; D unresolved. Per germline, CDR1 MNHNS and CDR2 SASEGT. The CDR3 consists of 14 residues. V was clipped by 5 bases and J by 8 bases, with 18 bases between them. The CDR3 loop is CASSRAGELRGYTF. The DNA for the CDR3 is TGTGCCAGCAGTCGGGCGGGTGAGCTAAGGGGCTACACCTTC.

This rearrangement joins TRBV7-9 to TRBJ2-2, with TRBD2 matching 9 bases. Trimming removed 4 bases from V and 2 bases from J; junction bases left unmatched: 5. CDR1 is SEHNR, CDR2 FQNEAQ, per germline (reference sequence). This CDR3 comprises 16 residues. The CDR3 DNA reads as TGTGCCAGCAGCTCCCTAGCGGGGAGTAACACCGGGGAGCTGTTTTTT. It codes for CASSSLAGSNTGELFF.

This clonotype has a count of ten or more. This chain joins TRBV6-6 and TRBJ1-1, with TRBD1 as a possible D gene (6 bases). The V gene's germline CDR1 is MNHNY and CDR2 SVGAGI (reference sequence). The germline V and J ends were trimmed by 8 bases and 6 bases, with 22 bases remaining between them. The CDR3 has 15 residues. The CDR3 loop reads CASHDGPGQMAEAFF. The CDR3 DNA reads as TGTGCCAGCCACGATGGACCGGGACAAATGGCTGAAGCTTTCTTT.

The chain employs TRBV27 and TRBJ2-7; 9 bases map to TRBD1. The CDR3 is 13 residues long. Germline-derived CDR1 and CDR2 are MNHEY and SMNVEV (reference sequence). V lost 10 bases, J lost 3 bases, and 7 bases stayed unmatched. The CDR3, as DNA: TGTGCCACCGGGACAGGGACCATCTACGAGCAGTACTTC. This sequence encodes CATGTGTIYEQYF.

This clonotype was counted many times. This chain uses TRBV6-5 with TRBJ2-3; possibly TRBD2 for D (6 bases). Trimming shortened V by 10 bases and J by 2 bases, and 13 bases separated the two germline ends. The CDR3 runs to 13 residues. Germline assignment: CDR1 MNHEY and CDR2 SVGAGI. CDR3 sequence (DNA): TGTGCCACCTGGAGCGGGCACACAGATACGCAGTATTTT. Amino acids: CATWSGHTDTQYF.

The chain employs TRBV7-9 and TRBJ1-3, with 8 nucleotides matching TRBD1. The CDR3 loop spans 13 amino acids. V trimming: 4 bases; J trimming: 11 bases; junction bases outside the gene matches: 7. Germline CDR1 is SEHNR and CDR2 is FQNEAQ (reference sequence). The CDR3 here is CASSSPQGVAIYF. The DNA for the CDR3 is TGTGCCAGCAGCTCCCCACAGGGGGTCGCCATATATTTT.

The rearrangement links TRBV29-1 to TRBJ2-1, with 11 bases fitting TRBD2. V shed 4 bases, J shed 5 bases, and the junction held 10 bases outside the gene matches. CDR3 length equals 16 residues. Germline values: CDR1 SQVTM, CDR2 ANQGSEA. The CDR3 is CSVVPRVAGGDNEQFF. As DNA, the CDR3 is TGCAGCGTTGTTCCGAGGGTAGCGGGGGGGGACAATGAGCAGTTCTTC.

The V gene is TRBV5-1, the J gene TRBJ2-5; 11 bases line up with TRBD2. The CDR3 is 15 amino acids. CDR1 SGHRS and CDR2 YFSETQ come from the germline V gene. The J segment lost 5 bases and the V segment lost 4 bases, leaving 7 bases of the junction unmatched. In DNA form, the CDR3 reads TGCGCCAGCAGCCTCCTAGCGGGGGGCGAGGAGACCCAGTACTTC. This sequence encodes CASSLLAGGEETQYF.